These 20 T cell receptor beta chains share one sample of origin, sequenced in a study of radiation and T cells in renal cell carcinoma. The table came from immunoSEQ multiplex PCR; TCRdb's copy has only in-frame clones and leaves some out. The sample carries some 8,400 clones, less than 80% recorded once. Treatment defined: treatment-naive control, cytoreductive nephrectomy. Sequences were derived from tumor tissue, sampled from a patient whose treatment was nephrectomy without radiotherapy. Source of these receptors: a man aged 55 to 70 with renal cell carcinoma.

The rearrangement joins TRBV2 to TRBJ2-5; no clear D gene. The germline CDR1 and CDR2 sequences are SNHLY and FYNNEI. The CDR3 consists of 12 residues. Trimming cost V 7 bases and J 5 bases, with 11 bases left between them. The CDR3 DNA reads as TGTGCCAGCATTACGACCGGGGAGACCCAGTACTTC. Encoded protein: CASITTGETQYF. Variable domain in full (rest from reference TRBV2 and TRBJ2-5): EPEVTQTPSHQVTQMGQEVILRCVPISNHLYFYWYRQILGQKVEFLVSFYNNEISEKSEIFDDQFSVERPDGSNFTLKIRSTKLEDSAMYFCASITTGETQYFGPGTRLLVL.

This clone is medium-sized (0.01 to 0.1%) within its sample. The CDR3 region has the DNA TGCGCCAGCAGCTTGGGAAGGAGTAATGAGCAGTTCTTC. Protein product: CASSLGRSNEQFF. The chain employs TRBV5-1 and TRBJ2-1; D gene ambiguous. The germline V gene encodes CDR1 SGHRS and CDR2 YFSETQ. The germline V and J ends were trimmed by 0 bases and 7 bases, with 8 bases remaining between them. This CDR3 contains 13 residues.

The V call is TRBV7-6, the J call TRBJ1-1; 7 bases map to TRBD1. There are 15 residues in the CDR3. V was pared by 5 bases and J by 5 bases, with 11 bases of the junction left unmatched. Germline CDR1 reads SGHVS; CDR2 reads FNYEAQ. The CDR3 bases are TGTGCCAGCAGCCCATTACAGGGGTCTAGGACTGAAGCTTTCTTT. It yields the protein CASSPLQGSRTEAFF.

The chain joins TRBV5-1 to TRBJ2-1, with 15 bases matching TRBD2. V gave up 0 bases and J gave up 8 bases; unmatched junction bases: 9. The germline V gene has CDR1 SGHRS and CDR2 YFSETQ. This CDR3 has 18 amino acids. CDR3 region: CASSLAPQGLAGGDEQFF. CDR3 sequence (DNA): TGCGCCAGCAGCTTGGCGCCACAGGGACTAGCGGGAGGCGATGAGCAGTTCTTC.

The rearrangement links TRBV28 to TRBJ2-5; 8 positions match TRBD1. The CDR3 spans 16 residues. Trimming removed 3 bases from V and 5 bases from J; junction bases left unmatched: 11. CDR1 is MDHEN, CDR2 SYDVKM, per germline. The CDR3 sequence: CASSFLQGGLRETQYF. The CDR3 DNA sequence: TGTGCCAGCAGTTTCTTACAGGGGGGTCTCCGGGAGACCCAGTACTTC.

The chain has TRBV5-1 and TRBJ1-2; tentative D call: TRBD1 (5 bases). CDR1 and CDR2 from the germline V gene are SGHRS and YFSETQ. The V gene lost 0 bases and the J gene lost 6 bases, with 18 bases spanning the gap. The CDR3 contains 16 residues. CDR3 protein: CASSLGDVAGTDGYTF. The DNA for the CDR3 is TGCGCCAGCAGCTTGGGGGATGTGGCAGGGACGGATGGCTACACCTTC.

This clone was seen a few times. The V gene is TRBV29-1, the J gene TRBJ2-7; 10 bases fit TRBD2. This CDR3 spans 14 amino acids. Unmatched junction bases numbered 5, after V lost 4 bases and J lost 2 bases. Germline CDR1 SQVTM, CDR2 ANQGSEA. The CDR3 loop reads CSVAPGTSAYEQYF. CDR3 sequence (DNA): TGCAGCGTTGCCCCCGGGACTAGCGCCTACGAGCAGTACTTC.

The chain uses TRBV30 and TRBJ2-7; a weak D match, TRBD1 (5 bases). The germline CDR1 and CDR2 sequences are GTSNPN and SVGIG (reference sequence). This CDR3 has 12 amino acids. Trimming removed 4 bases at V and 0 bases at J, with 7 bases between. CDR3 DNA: TGTGCCTGGAAGGGGTCCTCCTACGAGCAGTACTTC. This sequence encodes CAWKGSSYEQYF.

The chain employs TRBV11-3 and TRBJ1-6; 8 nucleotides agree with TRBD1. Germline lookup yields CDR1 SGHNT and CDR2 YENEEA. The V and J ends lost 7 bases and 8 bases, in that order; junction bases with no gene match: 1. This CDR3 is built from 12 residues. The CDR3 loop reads CASKQGDSPLHF. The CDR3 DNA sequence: TGTGCCAGCAAACAGGGGGATTCACCCCTCCACTTT.

CDR3: CASSQSIMGGTEQYF. The CDR3 DNA sequence: TGTGCCAGCAGCCAATCGATCATGGGGGGGACCGAGCAGTACTTC. V gene TRBV14 combines with J gene TRBJ2-7; TRBD2 matches 7 bases. The V segment lost 2 bases and the J segment 6 bases; nucleotides outside the gene matches: 10. The CDR3 is 15 amino acids. Germline assignment: CDR1 SGHDN and CDR2 FVKESK.

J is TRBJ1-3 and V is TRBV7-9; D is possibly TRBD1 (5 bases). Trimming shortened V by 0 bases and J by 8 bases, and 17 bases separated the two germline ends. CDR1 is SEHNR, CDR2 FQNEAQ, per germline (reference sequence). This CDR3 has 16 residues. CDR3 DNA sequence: TGTGCCAGCAGCTTAGCAAGGGACGGTCGTCGGGACACCATATATTTT. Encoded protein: CASSLARDGRRDTIYF.

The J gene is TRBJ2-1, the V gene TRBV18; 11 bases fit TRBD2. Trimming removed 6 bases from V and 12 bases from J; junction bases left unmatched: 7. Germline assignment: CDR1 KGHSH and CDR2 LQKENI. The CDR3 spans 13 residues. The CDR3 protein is CASSETSGVVQFF. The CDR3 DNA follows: TGTGCCAGCTCTGAGACTAGCGGGGTGGTGCAGTTCTTC.

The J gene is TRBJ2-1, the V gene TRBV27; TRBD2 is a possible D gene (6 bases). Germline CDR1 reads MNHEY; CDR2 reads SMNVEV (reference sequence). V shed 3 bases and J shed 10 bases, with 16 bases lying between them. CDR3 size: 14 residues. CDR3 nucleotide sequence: TGTGCCAGCAGTTTTTACGGCGGGACGAGAGAGCAGTTCTTC. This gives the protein CASSFYGGTREQFF.

The CDR3 bases are TGTGCCAGCAGCACAACGGGACTAGCGGGAAATGAGCAGTACTTC. Translated: CASSTTGLAGNEQYF. This chain joins TRBV9 and TRBJ2-7; TRBD2 matches 13 bases. The CDR3 extends over 15 amino acids. Per germline, CDR1 SGDLS and CDR2 YYNGEE. V trimming: 4 bases; J trimming: 7 bases; junction bases outside the gene matches: 8.

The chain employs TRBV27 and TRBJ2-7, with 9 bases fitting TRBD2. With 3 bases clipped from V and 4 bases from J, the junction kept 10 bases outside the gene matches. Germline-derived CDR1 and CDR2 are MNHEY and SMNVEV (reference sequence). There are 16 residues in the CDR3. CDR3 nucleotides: TGTGCCAGCAGTTTTGCGGGAGGGCCCAGTCGGTACGAGCAGTACTTC. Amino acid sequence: CASSFAGGPSRYEQYF.

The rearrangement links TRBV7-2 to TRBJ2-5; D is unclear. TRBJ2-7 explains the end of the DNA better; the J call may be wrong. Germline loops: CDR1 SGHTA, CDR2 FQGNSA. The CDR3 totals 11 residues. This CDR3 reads CASSKYYEQYF. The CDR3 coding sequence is TGTGCCAGCAGCAAATACTACGAGCAGTACTTC.

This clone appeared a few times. As DNA, the CDR3 is TGTGCCAGTAGTAGAGGTGGGGCCAACGTCCTGACTTTC. Protein: CASSRGGANVLTF. The chain recombines TRBV19 with TRBJ2-6; unclear D gene. The CDR3 totals 13 residues. The V gene's germline CDR1 is LNHDA and CDR2 SQIVND (reference sequence). V was shortened by 4 bases and J by 3 bases, with 4 bases between the two germline ends.

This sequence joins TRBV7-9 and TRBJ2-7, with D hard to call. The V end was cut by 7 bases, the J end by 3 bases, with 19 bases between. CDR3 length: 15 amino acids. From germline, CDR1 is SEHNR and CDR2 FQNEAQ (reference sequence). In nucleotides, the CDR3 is TGTGCCAGCACCTACCACCCGGGTCTGTTCTACGAGCAGTACTTC. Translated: CASTYHPGLFYEQYF. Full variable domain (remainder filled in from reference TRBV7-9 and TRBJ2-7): DTGVSQNPRHKITKRGQNVTFRCDPISEHNRLYWYRQTLGQGPEFLTYFQNEAQLEKSRLLSDRFSAERPKGSFSTLEIQRTEQGDSAMYLCASTYHPGLFYEQYFGPGTRLTVT.

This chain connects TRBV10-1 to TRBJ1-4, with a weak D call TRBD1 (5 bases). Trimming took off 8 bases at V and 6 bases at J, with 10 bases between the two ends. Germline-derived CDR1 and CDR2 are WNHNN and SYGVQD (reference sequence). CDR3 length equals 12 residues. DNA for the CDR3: TGCGCCAGCTCCACAGGTCATGAAAAACTGTTTTTT. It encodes CASSTGHEKLFF.

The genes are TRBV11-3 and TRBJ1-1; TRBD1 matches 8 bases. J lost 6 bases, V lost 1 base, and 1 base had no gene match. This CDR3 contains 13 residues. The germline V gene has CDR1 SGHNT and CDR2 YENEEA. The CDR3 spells CASSLVQGAEAFF. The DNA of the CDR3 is TGTGCCAGCAGCTTAGTACAGGGGGCTGAAGCTTTCTTT.